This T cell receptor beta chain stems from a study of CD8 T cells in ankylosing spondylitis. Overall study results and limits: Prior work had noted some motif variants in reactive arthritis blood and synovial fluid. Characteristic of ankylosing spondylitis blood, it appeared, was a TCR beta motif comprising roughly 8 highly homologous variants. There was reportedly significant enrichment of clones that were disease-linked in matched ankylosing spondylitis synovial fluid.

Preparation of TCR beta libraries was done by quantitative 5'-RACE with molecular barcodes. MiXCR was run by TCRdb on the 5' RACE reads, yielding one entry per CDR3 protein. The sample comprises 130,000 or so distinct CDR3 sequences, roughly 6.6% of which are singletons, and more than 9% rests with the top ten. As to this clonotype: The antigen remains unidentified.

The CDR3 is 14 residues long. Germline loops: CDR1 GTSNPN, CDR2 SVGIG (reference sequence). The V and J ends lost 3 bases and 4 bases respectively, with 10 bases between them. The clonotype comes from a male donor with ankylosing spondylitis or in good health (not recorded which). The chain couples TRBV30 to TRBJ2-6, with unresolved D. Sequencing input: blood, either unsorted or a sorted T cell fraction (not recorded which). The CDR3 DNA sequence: TGTGCCTGGAGCGCTACGTTAGGGGCCAACGTCCTGACTTTC. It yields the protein CAWSATLGANVLTF.